A selection of T cell receptor beta chains follows, all from one sample in a study of cytomegalovirus exposure and HLA in healthy donors. Only in-frame clones appear in the TCRdb table, and some are missing; sequencing was by immunoSEQ multiplex PCR. The sample yields 100,000 to 150,000 clones, 77% seen once. Material for sequencing was PBMCs. The receptors were sampled from a human donor in good health. Both conserved end residues are part of each CDR3. A D gene is named only where the DNA matches it firmly. The size of a clone is reported for some rows only, either as once, few or many, or as a class for expanded clones.

D	V	J	size	CDR3	DNA
TRBD1	TRBV6-6	TRBJ1-2	-	CASSYSPNRGLGYTF	TGTGCCAGCAGTTACTCACCCAACAGGGGGCTAGGCTACACCTTC
-	TRBV6-6	TRBJ1-2	-	CASSSEIGYTF	TGTGCCAGCAGTTCCGAGATCGGCTACACCTTC
TRBD1	TRBV7-9	TRBJ1-4	-	CASSLGVGTGEKLFF	TGTGCCAGCAGCTTAGGGGTCGGGACAGGCGAAAAACTGTTTTTT
-	TRBV6-5	TRBJ1-3	-	CASTTGPGNTIYF	TGTGCCAGCACCACAGGGCCCGGAAACACCATATATTTT
TRBD2	TRBV27	TRBJ2-3	-	CASSLRGTSVTDTQYF	TGTGCCAGCAGTCTGAGGGGGACTAGCGTCACAGATACGCAGTATTTT
TRBD2	TRBV5-1	TRBJ2-1	-	CASSSRLAVSYNEQFF	TGCGCCAGCAGCTCCCGACTAGCGGTCTCCTACAATGAGCAGTTCTTC
-	TRBV7-9	TRBJ2-1	-	CASSEEGEQFF	TGTGCCAGCAGCGAAGAGGGTGAGCAGTTCTTC
TRBD1	TRBV2	TRBJ1-5	-	CASSEAQGAVQPQHF	TGTGCCAGCAGTGAAGCGCAGGGGGCCGTTCAGCCCCAGCATTTT
TRBD1	TRBV5-6	TRBJ1-4	-	CASSPGQAIEKLFF	TGTGCCAGCAGCCCCGGACAGGCGATTGAAAAACTGTTTTTT
TRBD1	TRBV11-1	TRBJ2-7	-	CASSLDTDREPSYEQYF	TGTGCCAGCAGCTTAGATACCGACAGGGAACCCTCCTACGAGCAGTACTTC
TRBD1	TRBV6-4	TRBJ1-1	-	CASSDGRDRGSEAFF	TGTGCCAGCAGTGACGGCCGGGACAGGGGGTCTGAAGCTTTCTTT
TRBD1	TRBV7-9	TRBJ1-2	-	CASSAQQGAPGGYTF	TGTGCCAGCAGCGCACAACAGGGGGCTCCGGGAGGCTACACCTTC
-	TRBV5-1	TRBJ2-7	few	CASREGEGGAYEQYF	TGCGCCAGCAGAGAGGGGGAGGGAGGTGCCTACGAGCAGTACTTC
TRBD1	TRBV5-6	TRBJ1-5	-	CASSFGTEGQPQHF	TGTGCCAGCAGCTTCGGGACAGAGGGTCAGCCCCAGCATTTT
-	TRBV11-3	TRBJ1-5	-	CASSSTPGTPPLFPQHF	TGTGCCAGCAGCTCGACCCCCGGGACTCCCCCCTTGTTCCCCCAGCATTTT
-	TRBV6-5	TRBJ1-2	few	CASRSANYGYTF	TGTGCCAGCAGATCAGCTAACTATGGCTACACCTTC
-	TRBV6-1	TRBJ2-6	few	CASSVRAAGSGANVLTF	TGTGCCAGCAGTGTCAGGGCGGCTGGCTCTGGGGCCAACGTCCTGACTTTC
TRBD1	TRBV5-1	TRBJ1-1	-	CASSHGDRAEAFF	TGCGCCAGCAGCCATGGGGACAGGGCGGAAGCTTTCTTT
TRBD1	TRBV5-1	TRBJ1-6	-	CASSSRQGRNSPLHF	TGCGCCAGCAGCTCAAGACAGGGGCGGAATTCACCCCTCCACTTT
TRBD2	TRBV27	TRBJ2-2	-	CASSHPAGGPKTGELFF	TGTGCCAGCAGTCACCCAGCGGGAGGGCCAAAAACCGGGGAGCTGTTTTTT
TRBD1	TRBV28	TRBJ1-5	-	CASSPRGQGGGQPQHF	TGTGCCAGCAGTCCACGGGGACAGGGGGGTGGGCAGCCCCAGCATTTT
-	TRBV6-6	TRBJ2-7	-	CASSYSGGGKKYEQYF	TGTGCCAGCAGTTACTCAGGGGGCGGGAAAAAATACGAGCAGTACTTC
TRBD1	TRBV18	TRBJ2-7	-	CASSPASTTGQSRAGTTYEQYF	TGTGCCAGCTCACCCGCTTCCACCACGGGACAGTCAAGAGCTGGAACTACCTACGAGCAGTACTTC
TRBD2	TRBV5-5	TRBJ2-5	-	CASSLVDLAGGSPQYF	TGTGCCAGCAGCTTGGTGGATCTAGCGGGAGGGTCTCCCCAGTACTTC
TRBD2	TRBV5-1	TRBJ2-5	-	CASSAQISSGAEETQYF	TGCGCCAGCAGCGCCCAAATATCTAGCGGGGCGGAGGAGACCCAGTACTTC
TRBD1	TRBV6-5	TRBJ2-7	-	CASRLNRGPDFFWYF	TGTGCCAGCAGACTCAACAGGGGGCCCGACTTTTTTTGGTACTTC
TRBD2	TRBV5-1	TRBJ2-3	few	CASSDRTSGTMDTQYF	TGCGCCAGCAGCGACCGGACTAGCGGGACGATGGATACGCAGTATTTT
TRBD2	TRBV2	TRBJ2-5	-	CASTPIGAGDQETQYF	TGTGCCAGCACTCCCATCGGGGCGGGAGATCAAGAGACCCAGTACTTC
-	TRBV20-1	TRBJ2-3	-	CSARGGDTQYF	TGCAGTGCCCGGGGTGGAGATACGCAGTATTTT
-	TRBV15	TRBJ2-3	-	CATSREGSRVTDTQYF	TGTGCCACCAGCAGAGAGGGGAGCCGGGTAACAGATACGCAGTATTTT
-	TRBV9	TRBJ2-2	-	CASSVLRGTGELFF	TGTGCCAGCAGCGTTTTGCGGGGCACCGGGGAGCTGTTTTTT
TRBD1	TRBV28	TRBJ1-1	once	CASSLAQGVATEAFF	TGTGCCAGCAGTCTTGCACAGGGGGTGGCCACTGAAGCTTTCTTT
TRBD1	TRBV6-6	TRBJ2-3	-	CASRRPGTAATDTQYF	TGTGCCAGCAGAAGGCCCGGGACAGCAGCCACAGATACGCAGTATTTT
TRBD2	TRBV11-2	TRBJ2-1	-	CASRDQTGTSQFNEQFF	TGTGCCAGCAGGGATCAAACCGGGACTAGCCAATTCAATGAGCAGTTCTTC
-	TRBV4-2	TRBJ1-5	-	CASSPRQILYSNQPQHF	TGTGCCAGCAGCCCCCGACAGATCCTCTATAGCAATCAGCCCCAGCATTTT
TRBD2	TRBV5-1	TRBJ2-2	-	CASSLVHSRGGSTGELFF	TGCGCCAGCAGCTTGGTCCATTCGAGGGGCGGGAGTACCGGGGAGCTGTTTTTT